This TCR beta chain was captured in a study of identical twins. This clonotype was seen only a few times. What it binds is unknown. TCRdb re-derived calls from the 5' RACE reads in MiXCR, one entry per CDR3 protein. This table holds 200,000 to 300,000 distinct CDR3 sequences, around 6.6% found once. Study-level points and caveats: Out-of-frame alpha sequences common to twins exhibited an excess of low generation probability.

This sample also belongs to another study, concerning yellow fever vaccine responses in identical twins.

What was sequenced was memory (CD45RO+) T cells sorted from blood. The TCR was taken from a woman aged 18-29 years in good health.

This chain's CDR3 is CASSSLLVGGETQYF. The CDR3 region has the DNA TGTGCCAGCAGTTCTTTGCTTGTAGGGGGAGAGACCCAGTACTTC. The V and J genes are TRBV28 and TRBJ2-5, with a weak D call TRBD1 (6 bases). Germline loops: CDR1 MDHEN, CDR2 SYDVKM. The CDR3 has 15 residues. V was cut by 4 bases and J by 4 bases, with 16 bases left in between.